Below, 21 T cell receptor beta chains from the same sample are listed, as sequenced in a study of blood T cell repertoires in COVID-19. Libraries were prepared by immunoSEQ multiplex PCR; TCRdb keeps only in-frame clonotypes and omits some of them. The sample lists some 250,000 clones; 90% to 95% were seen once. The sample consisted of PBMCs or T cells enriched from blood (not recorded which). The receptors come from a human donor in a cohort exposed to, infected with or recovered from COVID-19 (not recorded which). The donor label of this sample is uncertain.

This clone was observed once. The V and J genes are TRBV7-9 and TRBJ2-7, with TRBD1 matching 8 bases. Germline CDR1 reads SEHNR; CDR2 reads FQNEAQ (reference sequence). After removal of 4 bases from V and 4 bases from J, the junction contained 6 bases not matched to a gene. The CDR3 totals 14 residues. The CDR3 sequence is CASSSGQARYEQYF. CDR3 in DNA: TGTGCCAGCAGCTCGGGACAGGCGCGTTACGAGCAGTACTTC.

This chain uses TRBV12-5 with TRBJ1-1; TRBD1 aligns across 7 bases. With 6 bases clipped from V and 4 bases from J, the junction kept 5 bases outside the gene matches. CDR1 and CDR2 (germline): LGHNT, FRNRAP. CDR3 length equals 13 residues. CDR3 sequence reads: CASGSTGSTEAFF. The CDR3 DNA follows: TGTGCTAGTGGCTCGACAGGGAGCACTGAAGCTTTCTTT.

In DNA, the CDR3 is TGTGCCTGGGGACGAGGGACAGGACATCAGCCCCAGCATTTT. Amino acid sequence: CAWGRGTGHQPQHF. The V and J genes are TRBV30 and TRBJ1-5; TRBD1 aligns across 8 bases. The CDR3 runs 14 residues. Trimming at V came to 5 bases and at J to 5 bases, leaving 8 bases not matched to a gene. CDR1 is GTSNPN and CDR2 is SVGIG in the germline V gene (reference sequence). The full variable domain, its missing parts supplied by reference TRBV30 and TRBJ1-5, is SQTIHQWPATLVQPVGSPLSLECTVEGTSNPNLYWYRQAAGRGLQLLFYSVGIGQISSEVPQNLSASRPQDRQFILSSKKLLLSDSGFYLCAWGRGTGHQPQHFGDGTRLSIL.

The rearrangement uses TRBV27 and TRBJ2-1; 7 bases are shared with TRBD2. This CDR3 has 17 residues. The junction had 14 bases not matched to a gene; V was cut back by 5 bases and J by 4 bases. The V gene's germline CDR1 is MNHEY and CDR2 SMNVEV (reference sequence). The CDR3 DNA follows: TGTGCCAGCAGTCAACGCGCCGGGAGGAGGTTATACAATGAGCAGTTCTTC. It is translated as CASSQRAGRRLYNEQFF.

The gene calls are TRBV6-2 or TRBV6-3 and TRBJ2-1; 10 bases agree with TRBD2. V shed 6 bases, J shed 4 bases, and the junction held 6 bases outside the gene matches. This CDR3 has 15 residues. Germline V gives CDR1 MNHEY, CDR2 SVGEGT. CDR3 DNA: TGTGCCAGCAGCCAGAGCGGGGGGGCTTACAATGAGCAGTTCTTC. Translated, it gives CASSQSGGAYNEQFF.

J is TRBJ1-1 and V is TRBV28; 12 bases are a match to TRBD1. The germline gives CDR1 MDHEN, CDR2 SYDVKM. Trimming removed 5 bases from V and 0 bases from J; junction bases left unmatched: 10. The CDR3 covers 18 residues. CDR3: CASSPNRGQGAVNTEAFF. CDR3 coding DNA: TGTGCCAGCAGTCCGAACCGGGGACAGGGGGCTGTGAACACTGAAGCTTTCTTT.

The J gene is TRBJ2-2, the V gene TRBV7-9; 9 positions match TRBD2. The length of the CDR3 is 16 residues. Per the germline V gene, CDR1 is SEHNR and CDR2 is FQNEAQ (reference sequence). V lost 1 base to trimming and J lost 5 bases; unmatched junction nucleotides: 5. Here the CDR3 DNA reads TGTGCCAGCAGCTTAGAAGCGGGGGGACGTACCGGGGAGCTGTTTTTT. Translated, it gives CASSLEAGGRTGELFF.

The CDR3 sequence is CASSKGDGSYNEQFF. The DNA of the CDR3 is TGTGCCAGTAGTAAGGGAGACGGCTCCTACAATGAGCAGTTCTTC. This chain connects TRBV19 to TRBJ2-1; weak D call: TRBD2 (5 bases). The germline V gene encodes CDR1 LNHDA and CDR2 SQIVND (reference sequence). The V and J ends lost 4 bases and 0 bases respectively, with 10 bases between them. The CDR3 covers 15 residues.

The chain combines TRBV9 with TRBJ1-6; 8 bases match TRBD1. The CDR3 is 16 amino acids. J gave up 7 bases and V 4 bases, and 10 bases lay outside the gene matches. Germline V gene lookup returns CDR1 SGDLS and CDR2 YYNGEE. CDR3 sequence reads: CASSKGAGGRNSPLHF. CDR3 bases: TGTGCCAGCAGCAAGGGGGCAGGGGGCAGGAATTCACCCCTCCACTTT.

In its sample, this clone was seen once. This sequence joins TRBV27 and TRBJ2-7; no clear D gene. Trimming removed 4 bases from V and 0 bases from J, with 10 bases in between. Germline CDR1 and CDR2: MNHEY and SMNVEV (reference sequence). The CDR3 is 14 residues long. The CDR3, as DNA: TGTGCCAGCAGTTCAGGCAGGTACTCCTACGAGCAGTACTTC. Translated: CASSSGRYSYEQYF.

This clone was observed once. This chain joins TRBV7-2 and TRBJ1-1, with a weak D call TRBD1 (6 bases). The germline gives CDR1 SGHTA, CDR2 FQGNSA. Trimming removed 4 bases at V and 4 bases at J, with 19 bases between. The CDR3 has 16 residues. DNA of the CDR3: TGTGCCAGCAGCTCCCCCGAAAGGACAGCTACCACTGAAGCTTTCTTT. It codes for CASSSPERTATTEAFF.

CDR3 loop: CASSLGQGESGYTF. Written as DNA, the CDR3 is TGTGCCAGCAGCCTTGGACAGGGGGAATCCGGCTACACCTTC. The chain employs TRBV7-2 and TRBJ1-2; 10 nucleotides line up with TRBD1. J lost 8 bases, V lost 5 bases, and 8 bases had no gene match. The CDR3 is 14 amino acids. Looked up from germline, CDR1 is SGHTA and CDR2 is FQGNSA.

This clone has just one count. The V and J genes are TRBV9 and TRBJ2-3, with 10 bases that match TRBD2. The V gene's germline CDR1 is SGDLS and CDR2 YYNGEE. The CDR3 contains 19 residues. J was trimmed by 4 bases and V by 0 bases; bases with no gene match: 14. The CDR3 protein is CASSVAIPTASGGADTQYF. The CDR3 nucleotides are TGTGCCAGCAGCGTAGCCATTCCGACTGCTAGCGGGGGAGCAGATACGCAGTATTTT.

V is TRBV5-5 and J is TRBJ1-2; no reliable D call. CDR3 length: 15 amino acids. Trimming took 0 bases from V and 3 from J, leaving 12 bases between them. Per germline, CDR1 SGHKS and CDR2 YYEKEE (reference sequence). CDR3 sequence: CASSLAVFGYYGYTF. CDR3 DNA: TGTGCCAGCAGCTTGGCTGTGTTCGGGTACTATGGCTACACCTTC.

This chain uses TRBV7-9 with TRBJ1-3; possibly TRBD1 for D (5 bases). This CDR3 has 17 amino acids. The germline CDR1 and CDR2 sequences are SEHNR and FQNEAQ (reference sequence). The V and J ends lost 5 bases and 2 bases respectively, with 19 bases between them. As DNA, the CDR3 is TGTGCCAGCAGCCTCCCCCGTCGGGGGAAAACTGGAAACACCATATATTTT. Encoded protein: CASSLPRRGKTGNTIYF. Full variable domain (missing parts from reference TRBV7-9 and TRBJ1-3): DTGVSQNPRHKITKRGQNVTFRCDPISEHNRLYWYRQTLGQGPEFLTYFQNEAQLEKSRLLSDRFSAERPKGSFSTLEIQRTEQGDSAMYLCASSLPRRGKTGNTIYFGEGSWLTVV.

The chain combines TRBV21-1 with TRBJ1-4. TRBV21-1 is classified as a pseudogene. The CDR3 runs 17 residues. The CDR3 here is CASSKALCTVIDEKLFF. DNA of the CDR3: TGTGCCAGCAGCAAAGCGCTTTGTACGGTTATTGATGAAAAACTGTTTTTT.

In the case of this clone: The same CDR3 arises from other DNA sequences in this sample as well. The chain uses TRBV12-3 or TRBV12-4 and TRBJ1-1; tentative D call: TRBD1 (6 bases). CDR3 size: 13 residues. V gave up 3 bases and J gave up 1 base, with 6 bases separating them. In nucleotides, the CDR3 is TGTGCCAGCAGTTTGACAGGGAACACTGAAGCTTTCTTT. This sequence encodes CASSLTGNTEAFF.

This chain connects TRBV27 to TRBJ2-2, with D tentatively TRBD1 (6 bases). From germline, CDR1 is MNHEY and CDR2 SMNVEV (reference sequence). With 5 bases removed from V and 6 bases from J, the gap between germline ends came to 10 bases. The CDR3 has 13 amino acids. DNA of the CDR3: TGTGCCAGCAGTCTGCAGGGGTCCGGGGAGCTGTTTTTT. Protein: CASSLQGSGELFF.

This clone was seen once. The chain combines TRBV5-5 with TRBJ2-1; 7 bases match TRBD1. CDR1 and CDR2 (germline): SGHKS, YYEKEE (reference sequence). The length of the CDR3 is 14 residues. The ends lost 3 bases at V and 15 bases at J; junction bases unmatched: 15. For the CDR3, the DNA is TGTGCCAGCAGCTGGAAACACTCAGGGGGTCCAACGTTCTTC. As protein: CASSWKHSGGPTFF.

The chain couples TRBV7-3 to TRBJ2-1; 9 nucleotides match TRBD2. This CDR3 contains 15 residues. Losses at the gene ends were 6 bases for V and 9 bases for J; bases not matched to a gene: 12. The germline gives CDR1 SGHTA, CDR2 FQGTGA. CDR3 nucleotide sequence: TGTGCCAGCAGTTTAGCGGGGGCCCTCGGGGGTGAGCAGTTCTTC. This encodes CASSLAGALGGEQFF.

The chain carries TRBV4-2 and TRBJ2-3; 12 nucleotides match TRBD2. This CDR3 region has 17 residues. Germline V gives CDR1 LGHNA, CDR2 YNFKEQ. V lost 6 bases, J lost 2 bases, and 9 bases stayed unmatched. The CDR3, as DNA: TGTGCCAGCAGGTCTAGCGGGGGGGGCTCCAACACAGATACGCAGTATTTT. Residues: CASRSSGGGSNTDTQYF.